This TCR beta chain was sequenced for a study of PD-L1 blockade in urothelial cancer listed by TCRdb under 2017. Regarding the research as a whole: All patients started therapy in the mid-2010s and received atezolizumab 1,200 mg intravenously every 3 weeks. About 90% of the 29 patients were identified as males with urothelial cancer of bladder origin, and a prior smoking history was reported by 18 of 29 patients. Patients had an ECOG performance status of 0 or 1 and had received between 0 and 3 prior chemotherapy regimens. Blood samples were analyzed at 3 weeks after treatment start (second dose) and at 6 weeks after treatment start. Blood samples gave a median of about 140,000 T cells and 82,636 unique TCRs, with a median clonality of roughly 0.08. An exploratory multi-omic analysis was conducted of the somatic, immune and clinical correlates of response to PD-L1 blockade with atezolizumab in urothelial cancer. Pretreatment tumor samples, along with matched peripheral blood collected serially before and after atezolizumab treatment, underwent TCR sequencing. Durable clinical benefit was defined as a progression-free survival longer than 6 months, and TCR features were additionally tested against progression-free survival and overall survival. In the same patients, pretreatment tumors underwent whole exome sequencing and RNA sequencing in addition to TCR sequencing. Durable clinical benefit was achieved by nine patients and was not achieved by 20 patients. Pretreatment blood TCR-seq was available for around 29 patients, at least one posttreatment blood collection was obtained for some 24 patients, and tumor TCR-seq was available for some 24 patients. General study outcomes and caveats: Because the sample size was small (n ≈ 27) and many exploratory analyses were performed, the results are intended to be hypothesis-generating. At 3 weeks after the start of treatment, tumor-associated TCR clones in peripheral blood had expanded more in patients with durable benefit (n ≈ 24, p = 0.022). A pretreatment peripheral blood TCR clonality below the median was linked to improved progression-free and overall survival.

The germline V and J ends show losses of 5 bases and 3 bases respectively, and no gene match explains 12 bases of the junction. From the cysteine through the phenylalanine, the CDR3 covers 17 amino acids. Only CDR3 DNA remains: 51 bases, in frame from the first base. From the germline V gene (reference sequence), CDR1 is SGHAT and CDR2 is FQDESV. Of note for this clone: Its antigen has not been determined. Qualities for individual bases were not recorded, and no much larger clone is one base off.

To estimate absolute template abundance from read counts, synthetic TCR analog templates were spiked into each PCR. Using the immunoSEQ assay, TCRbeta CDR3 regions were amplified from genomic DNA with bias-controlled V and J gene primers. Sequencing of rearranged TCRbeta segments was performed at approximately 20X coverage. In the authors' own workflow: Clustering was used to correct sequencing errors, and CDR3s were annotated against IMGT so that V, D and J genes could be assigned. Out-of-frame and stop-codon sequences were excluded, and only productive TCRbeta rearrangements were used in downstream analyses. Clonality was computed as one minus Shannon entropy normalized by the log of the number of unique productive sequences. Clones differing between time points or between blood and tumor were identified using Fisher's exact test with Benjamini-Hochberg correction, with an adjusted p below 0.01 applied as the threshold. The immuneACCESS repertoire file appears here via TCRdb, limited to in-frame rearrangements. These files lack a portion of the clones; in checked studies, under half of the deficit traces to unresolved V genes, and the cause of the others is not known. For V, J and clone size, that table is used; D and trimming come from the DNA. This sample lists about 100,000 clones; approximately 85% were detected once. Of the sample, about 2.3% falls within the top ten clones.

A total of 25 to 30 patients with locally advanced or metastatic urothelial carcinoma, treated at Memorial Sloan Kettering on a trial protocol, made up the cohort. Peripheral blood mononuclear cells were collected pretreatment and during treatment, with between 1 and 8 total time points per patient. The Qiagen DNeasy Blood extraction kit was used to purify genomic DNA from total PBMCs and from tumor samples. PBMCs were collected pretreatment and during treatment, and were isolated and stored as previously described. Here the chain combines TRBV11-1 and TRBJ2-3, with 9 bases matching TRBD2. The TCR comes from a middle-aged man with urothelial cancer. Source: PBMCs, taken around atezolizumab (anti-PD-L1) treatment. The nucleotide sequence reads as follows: TGTGCCAGCAGCCGTCTAGCGGGGAGAGCAGGGACAGATACGCAGTATTTT. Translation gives CASSRLAGRAGTDTQYF.